This passage covers 22 T cell receptor beta chains from one sample sequenced in a study of metastatic and nonmetastatic thyroid tumors. No patient had received any treatment before thyroid surgery. TCRdb re-analyzed the PCR reads through MiXCR. The profile shows 30,000 to 40,000 clones, about 13% of them singletons. Sequencing was carried out using blood. These receptors came from a female donor with papillary thyroid cancer or a benign thyroid nodule (not recorded which). Some clones in this sample may be carry-over from other donors' samples.

Many counts were recorded for this clone. This rearrangement joins TRBV5-1 to TRBJ2-5; a possible D gene is TRBD2 (7 bases). Germline CDR1 and CDR2: SGHRS and YFSETQ. This CDR3 has 14 amino acids. V gave up 0 bases and J gave up 3 bases, with 9 bases separating them. The CDR3 loop is CASSLEGGEETQYF. Here the CDR3 DNA reads TGCGCCAGCAGCTTGGAAGGGGGGGAAGAGACCCAGTACTTC. Variable domain in full (rest from reference TRBV5-1 and TRBJ2-5): KAGVTQTPRYLIKTRGQQVTLSCSPISGHRSVSWYQQTPGQGLQFLFEYFSETQRNKGNFPGRFSGRQFSNSRSEMNVSTLELGDSALYLCASSLEGGEETQYFGPGTRLLVL.

The genes are TRBV7-2 and TRBJ1-5, with D unclear. The germline V gene has CDR1 SGHTA and CDR2 FQGNSA. V lost 1 base to trimming and J lost 3 bases, with 7 bases between them. The CDR3 loop spans 14 amino acids. The CDR3 DNA is TGTGCCAGCAGCTTAGAAGTTTACAATCAGCCCCAGCATTTT. Translated, it gives CASSLEVYNQPQHF.

This clone was counted a few times. The chain couples TRBV6-1 to TRBJ2-7; D is unresolved. Trimming took 1 base from V and 2 from J, leaving 12 bases between them. The CDR3 covers 15 residues. In germline, CDR1 is MNHNS, CDR2 SASEGT. The CDR3 sequence: CASSEVTVNTYEQYF. The CDR3 DNA reads as TGTGCCAGCAGTGAAGTCACAGTAAATACCTACGAGCAGTACTTC.

This clone was counted ten times or more. This chain joins TRBV18 and TRBJ1-4; unclear D gene. There are 14 residues in the CDR3. With 1 base removed from V and 5 bases from J, the gap between germline ends came to 8 bases. Germline V gene sequence: CDR1 KGHSH, CDR2 LQKENI. The CDR3 protein is CASSPRTPNEKLFF. CDR3 sequence (DNA): TGTGCCAGCTCACCACGGACGCCGAATGAAAAACTGTTTTTT.

This clone was picked up many times. The gene calls are TRBV6-1 and TRBJ1-4; D is ambiguous. Germline CDR1 and CDR2: MNHNS and SASEGT. The V gene lost 5 bases and the J gene lost 0 bases, with 13 bases spanning the gap. This CDR3 is 16 amino acids long. DNA of the CDR3: TGTGCCAGCAGTCCAGAGGACCGAACAACTAATGAAAAACTGTTTTTT. As protein: CASSPEDRTTNEKLFF.

In the case of this clone: It is unclear where the CDR3 begins or ends on the DNA, so no DNA is shown, and the CDR3 is as TCRdb lists it. The chain recombines TRBV9 with TRBJ2-2; the tabulated D call, TRBD2, remains unverified against the DNA. Germline CDR1 reads SGDLS; CDR2 reads YYNGEE. The CDR3 is made up of 17 amino acids, end residues included. The CDR3 loop is CASSAPARQGNEGSCFF.

The rearrangement uses TRBV9 and TRBJ2-7; no reliable D call. The CDR3 length is 16 residues. The V and J ends lost 3 bases and 3 bases respectively, with 19 bases between them. In germline, CDR1 is SGDLS, CDR2 YYNGEE. The CDR3 DNA reads TGTGCCAGCAGCGGTGCCAAGGGCAGATCCTGCTACGAGCAGTACTTC. Its protein product is CASSGAKGRSCYEQYF. Full variable domain (remainder filled in from reference TRBV9 and TRBJ2-7): DSGVTQTPKHLITATGQRVTLRCSPRSGDLSVYWYQQSLDQGLQFLIQYYNGEERAKGNILERFSAQQFPDLHSELNLSSLELGDSALYFCASSGAKGRSCYEQYFGPGTRLTVT.

This clone was detected ten times or more. The chain joins TRBV11-1 to TRBJ2-1; possible D gene TRBD2, 5 bases. From germline, CDR1 is SGHAT and CDR2 FQDESV (reference sequence). The V gene lost 4 bases and the J gene lost 12 bases, with 16 bases spanning the gap. There are 13 residues in the CDR3. CDR3 protein: CASSSSRPAGQFF. The CDR3 bases are TGTGCCAGCAGCTCCTCCCGGCCCGCGGGGCAGTTCTTC.

The chain links TRBV28 to TRBJ1-1, with D unresolved. Germline CDR1 MDHEN, CDR2 SYDVKM. Trimming shortened V by 7 bases and J by 10 bases, and 13 bases separated the two germline ends. The CDR3 loop spans 11 amino acids. The CDR3 sequence is CASTWVAAAFF. The CDR3 nucleotides read TGTGCCAGCACTTGGGTTGCAGCAGCTTTCTTT.

This clone was recorded many times. The gene calls are TRBV9 and TRBJ1-2, with D maybe TRBD1 (5 bases). CDR1 is SGDLS and CDR2 is YYNGEE in the germline V gene. The CDR3 is made up of 14 amino acids. V lost 4 bases and J lost 0, with 10 bases in between. CDR3 protein: CASSPRGANYGYTF. The CDR3 DNA reads TGTGCCAGCAGCCCCCGGGGGGCTAACTATGGCTACACCTTC.

About this clone itself: A much larger clonotype is one base distant, so this may be a read error. The genes are TRBV29-1 and TRBJ1-2; TRBD1 matches at 7 bases. The CDR3 contains 11 residues. V shed 4 bases, J shed 9 bases, and the junction held 5 bases outside the gene matches. The germline CDR1 and CDR2 sequences are SQVTM and ANQGSEA. The CDR3 sequence: CSVARGGCYTF. The CDR3, as DNA: TGCAGCGTTGCCAGGGGGGGGTGCTACACCTTC.

This clone was detected ten times or more. V gene TRBV28 combines with J gene TRBJ2-1; perhaps D is TRBD1 or TRBD2 (6 bases each). Trimming stripped 2 bases from V and 8 bases from J, with 28 bases between. From germline, CDR1 is MDHEN and CDR2 SYDVKM. There are 19 residues in the CDR3. CDR3 sequence reads: CASSLPSIGGTAEKYEQFF. The CDR3 DNA is TGTGCCAGCAGTTTACCTTCCATAGGGGGGACGGCCGAGAAGTATGAGCAGTTCTTC. Full variable domain (remainder filled in from reference TRBV28 and TRBJ2-1): DVKVTQSSRYLVKRTGEKVFLECVQDMDHENMFWYRQDPGLGLRLIYFSYDVKMKEKGDIPEGYSVSREKKERFSLILESASTNQTSMYLCASSLPSIGGTAEKYEQFFGPGTRLTVL.

This clone came up many times. V and J are TRBV20-1 and TRBJ2-3; 12 nucleotides agree with TRBD2. Germline-derived CDR1 and CDR2 are DFQATT and SNEGSKA (reference sequence). The junction had 1 base not matched to a gene; V was cut back by 0 bases and J by 6 bases. CDR3 length: 14 amino acids. CDR3 DNA sequence: TGCAGTGCTAGAGATACTAGCGGGAGGGATACGCAGTATTTT. Amino acid sequence: CSARDTSGRDTQYF.

This clone showed up many times. Being one base from a much bigger clone, this may be a read error. The V and J genes are TRBV2 and TRBJ2-7; D could derive from TRBD1 or TRBD2 (6 bases each). The CDR3 extends over 12 amino acids. Per germline, CDR1 SNHLY and CDR2 FYNNEI. CDR3 residues: CASSLRTAPGDF. The CDR3 nucleotides are TGTGCCAGCAGTTTAAGGACAGCCCCGGGGGACTTC.

There are a few counts of this clone. Just one base apart from a much larger clone, this may be a read error. V gene TRBV7-9 combines with J gene TRBJ1-2, with 8 bases that match TRBD1. Germline V lookup: CDR1 SEHNR, CDR2 FQNEAQ (reference sequence). The length of the CDR3 is 13 residues. With V trimmed by 5 bases and J by 7 bases, 6 bases remained unmatched. The CDR3 DNA reads as TGTGCCAGCAGCGGACAGGGCCTGGGTGGCTACACCTTC. Residues: CASSGQGLGGYTF.

Notes on this clone: The CDR3 end shows no conserved phenylalanine or tryptophan, and so a read error is likely. The J gene is TRBJ2-1, the V gene TRBV12-3 or TRBV12-4; no definite D call. There are 14 residues in the CDR3. V shed 6 bases and J shed 3 bases, with 12 bases lying between them. CDR3 loop: CASRSYGHYNEQFL. DNA for the CDR3: TGTGCCAGCAGGTCATACGGTCACTACAATGAGCAGTTCCTC.

This clone was detected ten times or more. This chain joins TRBV11-3 and TRBJ2-7; D might be TRBD1 (5 bases). This CDR3 region has 13 residues. From germline, CDR1 is SGHNT and CDR2 YENEEA. V was pared by 3 bases and J by 3 bases, with 9 bases between. The CDR3 DNA sequence: TGTGCCAGCAGCTTGGGCAGGGTCTACGAGCAGTACTTC. It specifies CASSLGRVYEQYF.

This clone has at least ten counts. The rearrangement joins TRBV29-1 to TRBJ2-2; D is ambiguous. V lost 5 bases to trimming and J lost 5 bases, with 6 bases between them. This CDR3 has 11 residues. The germline V gene encodes CDR1 SQVTM and CDR2 ANQGSEA. The CDR3 loop reads CSVTQTGELFF. DNA for the CDR3: TGCAGCGTTACTCAAACCGGGGAGCTGTTTTTT.

This clone has ten or more counts. V gene TRBV5-8 combines with J gene TRBJ2-7, with 9 bases identical to TRBD1. The germline CDR1 and CDR2 sequences are SGHTS and YDEGEE. The junction had 12 bases not matched to a gene; V was cut back by 4 bases and J by 7 bases. The CDR3 runs to 15 residues. CDR3 residues: CASSPAGQGLWEQYF. For the CDR3, the DNA is TGTGCCAGCAGCCCGGCGGGACAGGGCCTTTGGGAGCAGTACTTC.

In its sample, this clone was seen many times. This chain links TRBV2 with TRBJ1-1, with no clear D. In germline, CDR1 is SNHLY, CDR2 FYNNEI. Trimming took 6 bases from V and 0 from J, leaving 8 bases between them. This CDR3 spans 13 amino acids. The CDR3 bases are TGTGCCAGCAGCGAGTTGATGAACACTGAAGCTTTCTTT. It is translated as CASSELMNTEAFF.

This clone was seen at least ten times. The chain is built from TRBV4-2 and TRBJ2-2; 8 bases map to TRBD2. The CDR3 has 20 residues. Germline assignment: CDR1 LGHNA and CDR2 YNFKEQ. Unmatched junction bases numbered 19, after V lost 4 bases and J lost 3 bases. In DNA, the CDR3 is TGTGCCAGCAGCCCCCCGGGGCAGCGGGAGAGAATCCCTCACACCGGGGAGCTGTTTTTT. This encodes CASSPPGQRERIPHTGELFF.

This clone was seen at least ten times. Other DNA sequences of this sample code for an identical CDR3. The chain joins TRBV27 to TRBJ2-1; possibly TRBD2 for D (6 bases). The V gene lost 8 bases and the J gene lost 3 bases, with 8 bases spanning the gap. The CDR3 is 12 residues long. Germline V gene lookup returns CDR1 MNHEY and CDR2 SMNVEV (reference sequence). The CDR3 is CASGRLYNEQFF. Here the CDR3 DNA reads TGTGCCAGCGGGAGGCTCTACAATGAGCAGTTCTTC.